Each of the 17 T cell receptor beta chains below was sequenced from the same sample in a study of T cell changes during pregnancy in multiple sclerosis. The assay was immunoSEQ multiplex PCR, and TCRdb's table has in-frame clones only and misses some. The repertoire holds about 130,000 clones, with roughly 95% as singletons. Sequencing was performed on peripheral blood, taken after pregnancy. These receptors all come from a female donor with multiple sclerosis, enrolled in a pregnancy study.

The chain couples TRBV6-5 to TRBJ2-1; D unresolved. The V gene's germline CDR1 is MNHEY and CDR2 SVGAGI. V was clipped by 6 bases and J by 3 bases, with 3 bases between them. The CDR3 sequence is 11 residues long. This CDR3 reads CASSLYNEQFF. The CDR3 coding sequence is TGTGCCAGCAGCCTCTACAATGAGCAGTTCTTC.

V and J are TRBV5-1 and TRBJ2-7; tentative D call: TRBD1 (6 bases). CDR3 length equals 14 residues. The ends were cut back, 2 bases at V and 2 bases at J, with 11 bases in the middle. Germline CDR1 and CDR2: SGHRS and YFSETQ. The CDR3 DNA reads as TGCGCCAGCAGCTTCGGGCAGGGGACCTACGAGCAGTACTTC. It encodes CASSFGQGTYEQYF.

The chain links TRBV6-1 to TRBJ2-7, with 10 bases identical to TRBD1. There are 13 residues in the CDR3. Losses at the gene ends were 11 bases for V and 5 bases for J; bases not matched to a gene: 9. Germline V gene sequence: CDR1 MNHNS, CDR2 SASEGT. In DNA form, the CDR3 reads TGTGCCGGAAACGCGGGACAGGGGAACGAGCAGTACTTC. It is translated as CAGNAGQGNEQYF.

V is TRBV19 and J is TRBJ1-4; 7 bases agree with TRBD1. Germline CDR1 and CDR2: LNHDA and SQIVND (reference sequence). The trim removed 8 bases at V and 8 bases at J, leaving 20 bases unmatched. This CDR3 contains 17 residues. The CDR3 DNA reads as TGTGCCAGTGACAGGGAAGTCAGACCCGGGGCACCCGAAAAACTGTTTTTT. This sequence encodes CASDREVRPGAPEKLFF.

This chain links TRBV5-6 with TRBJ2-3, with 8 bases that match TRBD1. The CDR3 is made up of 15 amino acids. In germline, CDR1 is SGHDT, CDR2 YYEEEE. V was clipped by 2 bases and J by 4 bases; unmatched bases: 6. The CDR3 nucleotides read TGTGCCAGCAGCTTTGGTCAGGGGGCAGCAGATACGCAGTATTTT. Its translation: CASSFGQGAADTQYF.

This chain connects TRBV13 to TRBJ2-7, with 9 nucleotides matching TRBD1. The CDR3 is made up of 16 amino acids. Germline assignment: CDR1 PRHDT and CDR2 FYEKMQ (reference sequence). The V gene end was trimmed by 7 bases and the J gene end by 2 bases; junction bases not matched to a gene: 12. CDR3: CASTFRQGDHTYEQYF. The CDR3 DNA sequence: TGTGCCAGCACCTTCAGACAGGGGGATCATACCTACGAGCAGTACTTC.

J is TRBJ1-2 and V is TRBV6-4; TRBD1 matches at 10 bases. The length of the CDR3 is 13 residues. V shed 6 bases, J shed 10 bases, and the junction held 8 bases outside the gene matches. The germline gives CDR1 MRHNA, CDR2 SNTAGT. The CDR3 spells CASRKSGTGDYTF. The CDR3 DNA reads as TGTGCCAGCAGAAAGTCCGGGACAGGGGACTACACCTTC.

This sequence joins TRBV7-8 and TRBJ1-2; TRBD1 aligns across 7 bases. V gave up 4 bases and J gave up 4 bases; unmatched junction bases: 9. This CDR3 contains 15 residues. Germline CDR1 and CDR2: SGHVS and FQNEAQ. Here the CDR3 DNA reads TGTGCCAGCAGCTCCTGGGACAGACTAGTCTATGGCTACACCTTC. This sequence encodes CASSSWDRLVYGYTF.

The rearrangement joins TRBV27 to TRBJ1-3, with unresolved D. V was pared by 4 bases and J by 0 bases, with 13 bases between. Germline assignment: CDR1 MNHEY and CDR2 SMNVEV (reference sequence). The CDR3 is made up of 16 amino acids. CDR3 sequence reads: CASSYSGLTSGNTIYF. In DNA form, the CDR3 reads TGTGCCAGCAGTTACTCAGGACTCACCTCTGGAAACACCATATATTTT.

Here the CDR3 DNA reads TGCGCCAGCAGTCTTCGACAGGGGGCCCCGACCCCTTACGAGCAGTACTTC. Amino acids: CASSLRQGAPTPYEQYF. The rearrangement joins TRBV4-1 to TRBJ2-7; 10 bases are shared with TRBD1. After removal of 6 bases from V and 4 bases from J, the junction contained 15 bases not matched to a gene. CDR3 length equals 17 residues. The germline V gene encodes CDR1 MGHRA and CDR2 YSYEKL.

V is TRBV28 and J is TRBJ2-1; possible D gene TRBD2, 5 bases. This CDR3 comprises 14 residues. V was cut by 3 bases and J by 9 bases, with 15 bases left in between. The germline V gene encodes CDR1 MDHEN and CDR2 SYDVKM. The CDR3 loop reads CASSFASRMGEQFF. The CDR3 DNA is TGTGCCAGCAGTTTTGCTAGCCGGATGGGTGAGCAGTTCTTC.

The rearrangement uses TRBV5-6 and TRBJ2-1, with D possibly being TRBD2 (6 bases). Germline assignment: CDR1 SGHDT and CDR2 YYEEEE. Trimming cost V 3 bases and J 4 bases, with 14 bases left between them. This CDR3 spans 15 amino acids. CDR3 sequence: CASSSQEGGYNEQFF. For the CDR3, the DNA is TGTGCCAGCAGCTCCCAGGAGGGAGGTTACAATGAGCAGTTCTTC.

V and J are TRBV5-3 and TRBJ2-1; 7 nucleotides align to TRBD2. TRBV5-3 is an ORF, and what it does is uncertain. CDR3 length: 17 amino acids. The trim removed 0 bases at V and 5 bases at J, leaving 11 bases unmatched. CDR3 sequence (DNA): TGTGCCAGAAGCTTGGCCTCTCTGGCTAGCGGCCACAATGAGCAGTTCTTC. It translates to CARSLASLASGHNEQFF.

The chain recombines TRBV27 with TRBJ2-1, with 7 bases lining up with TRBD1. Germline trimming cut 5 bases from V and 4 bases from J; bases unmatched to any gene: 8. The length of the CDR3 is 15 residues. Germline V CDR1 and CDR2: MNHEY, SMNVEV (reference sequence). The CDR3 reads CASSLTRQGYNEQFF. In DNA form, the CDR3 reads TGTGCCAGCAGTCTCACCCGACAGGGTTACAATGAGCAGTTCTTC.

The rearrangement joins TRBV9 to TRBJ2-2, with D perhaps TRBD2 (5 bases). The CDR3 sequence is 14 residues long. V lost 0 bases to trimming and J lost 7 bases, with 10 bases between them. Germline lookup yields CDR1 SGDLS and CDR2 YYNGEE. The CDR3 reads CASSVVARGGELFF. The CDR3, as DNA: TGTGCCAGCAGCGTAGTTGCTCGGGGCGGGGAGCTGTTTTTT.

This clone was detected a few times. This chain joins TRBV15 and TRBJ2-7; TRBD2 might be the D (6 bases). Germline V gives CDR1 LNHNV, CDR2 YYDKDF (reference sequence). The V end was cut by 1 base, the J end by 2 bases, with 6 bases between. CDR3 length: 13 residues. DNA for the CDR3: TGTGCCACCAGCAGAGGGACTACCTACGAGCAGTACTTC. Translating gives CATSRGTTYEQYF.

This chain uses TRBV27 with TRBJ1-1; D ambiguous. CDR1 and CDR2 from the germline V gene are MNHEY and SMNVEV (reference sequence). Trimming pared 3 bases from V and 6 bases from J, leaving 14 bases between. The CDR3 sequence is 14 residues long. The CDR3 nucleotides read TGTGCCAGCAGTTTTGTTAGCCATTTGGCTGAAGCTTTCTTT. Residues: CASSFVSHLAEAFF.